This T cell receptor beta chain was captured in a study of regulatory T cells in long-lasting Graves disease. As concerns this clonotype: Its antigen is unknown.

Study-level results: Segments TRBV28, TRBJ1-2 and TRBJ2-5 showed preferential usage in persistent disease.

Time point in this sample: persistent/refractory GD, antithyroid drugs over 5 years with positive TRAb. Researchers made the TCR library from RNA that was extracted from PBMCs. V dropped 0 bases and J dropped 2 bases, with 11 bases sitting between them. The germline V gene has CDR1 LGHNT and CDR2 FRNRAP. The CDR3 consists of 15 residues. HTBI primers from iRepertoire and Arm-PCR of CDR3 regions yielded the TCR beta libraries. TCRdb fed the multiplex PCR reads into MiXCR, producing one record per CDR3 protein. The profile shows 500,000 to 800,000 distinct CDR3 sequences, about 32% of them singletons. Sequenced here: peripheral blood mononuclear cells (PBMCs), sampled when the disease was refractory, from a patient treated with antithyroid drugs. V usage is TRBV12-5 and J usage is TRBJ2-7, with D tentatively TRBD1 (6 bases). The clonotype comes from a female donor with Graves disease. CDR3 DNA sequence: TGTGCTAGTGGTTTGGTACCTGCAGGGGCCTACGAGCAGTACTTC. Translation: CASGLVPAGAYEQYF.